The 16 T cell receptor beta chains below come from one sample, sequenced in a study of CD8 T cells in Susac syndrome. Random hexamers served to reverse transcribe about 0.45 to 1 ug RNA. Via MiXCR, TCRdb re-called the immunoSEQ multiplex PCR reads, giving one row per CDR3 protein. The sample includes around 130,000 distinct CDR3 sequences, roughly 95% of them seen just once. The sequencing input was CD4+ T cells from PBMCs. The receptors here all came from a human donor with Susac syndrome.

The chain couples TRBV6-6 to TRBJ1-2; a possible D gene is TRBD1 (6 bases). Germline lookup yields CDR1 MNHNY and CDR2 SVGAGI (reference sequence). The CDR3 consists of 15 residues. Trimming left V 7 bases short and J 7 bases short, with 22 bases between. CDR3 sequence (DNA): TGTGCCAGCATCCCCAGAATCGAGGGGGTGGGTGGCTACACCTTC. The encoded protein is CASIPRIEGVGGYTF.

The chain has TRBV24-1 and TRBJ2-3; tentatively, D is TRBD2 (6 bases). Germline V gene lookup returns CDR1 KGHDR and CDR2 SFDVKD. V dropped 2 bases and J dropped 0 bases, with 14 bases sitting between them. The CDR3 consists of 17 residues. The CDR3 region is CATSDWPGRFSTDTQYF. CDR3 coding DNA: TGTGCCACCAGTGATTGGCCAGGGAGGTTTAGCACAGATACGCAGTATTTT.

The chain couples TRBV7-9 to TRBJ2-3; D is ambiguous. The length of the CDR3 is 11 residues. The germline V gene has CDR1 SEHNR and CDR2 FQNEAQ (reference sequence). V was clipped by 5 bases and J by 6 bases, with 6 bases between them. CDR3 DNA sequence: TGTGCCAGCAGCGACGCGGATACGCAGTATTTT. Residues: CASSDADTQYF. Combining the CDR3 with reference TRBV7-9 and TRBJ2-3 gives the whole variable domain DTGVSQNPRHKITKRGQNVTFRCDPISEHNRLYWYRQTLGQGPEFLTYFQNEAQLEKSRLLSDRFSAERPKGSFSTLEIQRTEQGDSAMYLCASSDADTQYFGPGTRLTVL.

The chain joins TRBV28 to TRBJ2-6; TRBD1 is a possible D gene (5 bases). The V end lost 3 bases, the J end lost 1 base, and 7 bases lay between the germline ends. This CDR3 spans 15 amino acids. Germline V gene lookup returns CDR1 MDHEN and CDR2 SYDVKM. CDR3 amino acids: CASSFQGSGANVLTF. CDR3 sequence (DNA): TGTGCCAGCAGTTTTCAGGGATCTGGGGCCAACGTCCTGACTTTC.

J is TRBJ2-1 and V is TRBV29-1; the D gene is possibly TRBD2 (6 bases). The germline V and J ends were trimmed by 5 bases and 2 bases, with 13 bases remaining between them. Germline V lookup: CDR1 SQVTM, CDR2 ANQGSEA. The CDR3 length is 14 residues. The CDR3 loop reads CSVLAPLTYNEQFF. CDR3 sequence (DNA): TGCAGCGTTCTAGCGCCGCTAACCTACAATGAGCAGTTCTTC.

Worth noting for this clonotype: One end of the junction does not line up with germline, which may come from a read error. The chain combines TRBV12-3 or TRBV12-4 with TRBJ2-7; D call uncertain. This CDR3 has 12 amino acids. This CDR3 is CASSVAPYEQYF. The CDR3 DNA reads as TGTGCCAGCAGTGTAGCACCCTACGAGCAGTACTTC.

The chain uses TRBV11-1 and TRBJ2-3; D unclear. CDR3 length equals 13 residues. Deletions cut 0 bases from V and 9 bases from J, with 10 bases between. Germline CDR1 is SGHAT and CDR2 is FQDESV (reference sequence). The CDR3, as DNA: TGTGCCAGCAGCTTAGCCCCATCAATAACGCAGTATTTT. Translating it yields CASSLAPSITQYF.

This sequence joins TRBV6-2 or TRBV6-3 and TRBJ2-7; the D is unclear. The V end lost 8 bases, the J end lost 6 bases, and 14 bases lay between the germline ends. Germline V gives CDR1 MNHEY, CDR2 SVGEGT. The CDR3 has 12 amino acids. The CDR3 DNA reads TGTGCCAGCTGGCACCTGGTCGCCGAGCAGTACTTC. Translating it yields CASWHLVAEQYF.

This CDR3 is CASSPIAGEAFF. The CDR3 DNA is TGTGCCAGCAGTCCTATCGCAGGTGAAGCTTTCTTT. The V and J genes are TRBV3-1 and TRBJ1-1; D uncertain. Germline-derived CDR1 and CDR2 are LGHDT and YNNKEL (reference sequence). The V end lost 6 bases, the J end lost 7 bases, and 12 bases lay between the germline ends. This CDR3 has 12 amino acids.

The gene calls are TRBV29-1 and TRBJ1-1; maybe TRBD1 (5 bases). V lost 5 bases to trimming and J lost 4 bases, with 17 bases between them. Germline CDR1 and CDR2: SQVTM and ANQGSEA. This CDR3 comprises 14 residues. CDR3 nucleotides: TGCAGCGTTTCCCTTAGGGGCTGGAGCACTGAAGCTTTCTTT. Its translation: CSVSLRGWSTEAFF.

V and J are TRBV14 and TRBJ2-1, with 7 bases matching TRBD2. CDR3 length: 16 residues. CDR1 and CDR2 from the germline V gene are SGHDN and FVKESK. The V segment lost 2 bases and the J segment 5 bases; nucleotides outside the gene matches: 9. The CDR3 loop is CASSQRGGSSHNEQFF. The CDR3 region has the DNA TGTGCCAGCAGCCAACGGGGCGGGAGTAGCCACAATGAGCAGTTCTTC.

DNA for the CDR3: TGTGCCAGCTCACCAGCCCGAGTCCTCCAAGAGACCCAGTACTTC. Its protein is CASSPARVLQETQYF. The V call is TRBV18, the J call TRBJ2-5; D not resolved. V lost 2 bases and J 1 base, leaving 11 bases between the germline ends. Germline lookup yields CDR1 KGHSH and CDR2 LQKENI. The CDR3 extends over 15 amino acids.

V and J are TRBV29-1 and TRBJ2-5; 7 bases are a match to TRBD1. V was clipped by 7 bases and J by 4 bases; unmatched bases: 3. Germline V gives CDR1 SQVTM, CDR2 ANQGSEA. The CDR3 sequence is 11 residues long. In DNA, the CDR3 is TGCAGCGCCAACAGGGGAGAGACCCAGTACTTC. Amino acid sequence: CSANRGETQYF.

The J gene is TRBJ2-7, the V gene TRBV28; 8 nucleotides line up with TRBD1. Per the germline V gene, CDR1 is MDHEN and CDR2 is SYDVKM. J was trimmed by 2 bases and V by 2 bases; bases with no gene match: 5. There are 15 residues in the CDR3. The CDR3: CASSLLQQGAYEQYF. The CDR3 DNA reads TGTGCCAGCAGTTTACTACAACAGGGGGCCTACGAGCAGTACTTC.

V gene TRBV6-1 combines with J gene TRBJ2-4; either TRBD1 or TRBD2 may supply D (6 bases each). The CDR3 extends over 17 amino acids. Germline V gives CDR1 MNHNS, CDR2 SASEGT. Trimming cost V 7 bases and J 4 bases, with 23 bases left between them. CDR3 DNA sequence: TGTGCCAGCACCCCGTGGTCCGTGTTAGGGGGGAAAAACATTCAGTACTTC. This codes for CASTPWSVLGGKNIQYF.

J is TRBJ2-1 and V is TRBV20-1, with D uncertain. The CDR3 extends over 12 amino acids. V gave up 1 base and J gave up 5 bases, with 6 bases separating them. Germline V gene sequence: CDR1 DFQATT, CDR2 SNEGSKA (reference sequence). Here the CDR3 DNA reads TGCAGTGCTAGAGGTTCTCACAATGAGCAGTTCTTC. Its protein product is CSARGSHNEQFF.